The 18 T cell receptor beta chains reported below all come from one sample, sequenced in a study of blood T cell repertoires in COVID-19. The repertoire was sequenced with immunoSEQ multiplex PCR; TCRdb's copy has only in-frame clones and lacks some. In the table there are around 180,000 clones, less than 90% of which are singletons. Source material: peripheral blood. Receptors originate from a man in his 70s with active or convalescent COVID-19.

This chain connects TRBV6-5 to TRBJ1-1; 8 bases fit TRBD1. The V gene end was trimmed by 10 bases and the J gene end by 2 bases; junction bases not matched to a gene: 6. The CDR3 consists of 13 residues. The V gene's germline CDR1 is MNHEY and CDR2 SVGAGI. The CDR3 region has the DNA TGTGCCACCCGAGGACAGGGAAACACTGAAGCTTTCTTT. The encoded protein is CATRGQGNTEAFF.

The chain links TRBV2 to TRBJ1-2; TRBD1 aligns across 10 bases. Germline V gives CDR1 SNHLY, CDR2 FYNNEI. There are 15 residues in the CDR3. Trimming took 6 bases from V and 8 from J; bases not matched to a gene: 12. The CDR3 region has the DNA TGTGCCAGCAGGGAGTGGGGGACAGGGGAGGACGGCTACACCTTC. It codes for CASREWGTGEDGYTF.

CDR3: CASTRGGTRPDEKLFF. In nucleotides, the CDR3 is TGTGCCAGTACCCGGGGAGGGACAAGACCCGATGAAAAACTGTTTTTT. The chain combines TRBV19 with TRBJ1-4, with D perhaps TRBD1 (6 bases). Germline CDR1 reads LNHDA; CDR2 reads SQIVND (reference sequence). V was pared by 7 bases and J by 6 bases, with 21 bases between. The CDR3 extends over 16 amino acids.

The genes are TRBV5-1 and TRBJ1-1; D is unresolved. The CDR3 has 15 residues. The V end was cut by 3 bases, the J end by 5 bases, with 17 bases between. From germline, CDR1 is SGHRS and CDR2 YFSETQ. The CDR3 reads CASSSHSPGPTEAFF. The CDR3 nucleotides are TGCGCCAGCAGCTCCCATTCCCCAGGCCCGACTGAAGCTTTCTTT.

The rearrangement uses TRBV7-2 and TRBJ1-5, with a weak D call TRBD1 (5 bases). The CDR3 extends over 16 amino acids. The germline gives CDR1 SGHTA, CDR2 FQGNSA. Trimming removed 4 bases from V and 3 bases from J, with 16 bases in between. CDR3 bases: TGTGCCAGCAGCTCCGGACACGAGTTGGACAATCAGCCCCAGCATTTT. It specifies CASSSGHELDNQPQHF.

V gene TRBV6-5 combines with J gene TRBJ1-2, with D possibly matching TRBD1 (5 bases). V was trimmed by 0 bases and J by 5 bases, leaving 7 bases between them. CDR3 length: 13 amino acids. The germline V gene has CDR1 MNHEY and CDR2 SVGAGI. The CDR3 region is CASSYSTEYGYTF. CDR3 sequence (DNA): TGTGCCAGCAGTTACTCGACAGAGTATGGCTACACCTTC.

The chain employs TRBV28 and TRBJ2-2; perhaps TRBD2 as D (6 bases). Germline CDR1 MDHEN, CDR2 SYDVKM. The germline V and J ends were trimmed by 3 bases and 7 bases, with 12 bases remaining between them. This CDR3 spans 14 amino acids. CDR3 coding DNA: TGTGCCAGCAGTTTCGGGGGTGGGATCGGGGAGCTGTTTTTT. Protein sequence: CASSFGGGIGELFF.

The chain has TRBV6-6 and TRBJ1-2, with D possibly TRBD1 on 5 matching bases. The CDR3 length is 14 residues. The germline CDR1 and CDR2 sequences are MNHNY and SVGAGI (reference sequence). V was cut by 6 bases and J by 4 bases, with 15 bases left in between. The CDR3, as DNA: TGTGCCAGCAGCTCTCGGACGGGGGGCTATGGCTACACCTTC. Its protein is CASSSRTGGYGYTF.

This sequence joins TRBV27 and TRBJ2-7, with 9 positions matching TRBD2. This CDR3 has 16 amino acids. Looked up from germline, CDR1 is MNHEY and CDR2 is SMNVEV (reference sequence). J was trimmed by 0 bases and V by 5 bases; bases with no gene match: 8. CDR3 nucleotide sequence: TGTGCCAGCAGTCCATCTAGCGGGGAGAGCTCCTACGAGCAGTACTTC. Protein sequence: CASSPSSGESSYEQYF.

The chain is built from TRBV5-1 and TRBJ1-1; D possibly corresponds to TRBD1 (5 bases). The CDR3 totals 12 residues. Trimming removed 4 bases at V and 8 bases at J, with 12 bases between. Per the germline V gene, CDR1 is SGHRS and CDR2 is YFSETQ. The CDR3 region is CASSAAGLEAFF. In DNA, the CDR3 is TGCGCCAGCAGCGCTGCGGGGCTCGAAGCTTTCTTT.

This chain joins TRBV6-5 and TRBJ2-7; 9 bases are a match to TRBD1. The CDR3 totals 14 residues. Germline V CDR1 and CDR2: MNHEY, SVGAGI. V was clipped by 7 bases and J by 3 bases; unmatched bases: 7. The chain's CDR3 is CASTRTGQGYEQYF. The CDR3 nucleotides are TGTGCCAGCACAAGAACGGGACAGGGCTACGAGCAGTACTTC.

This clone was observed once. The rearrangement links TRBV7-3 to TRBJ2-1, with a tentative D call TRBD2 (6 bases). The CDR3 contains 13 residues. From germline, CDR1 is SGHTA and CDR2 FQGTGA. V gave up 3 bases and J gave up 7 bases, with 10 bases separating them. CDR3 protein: CASSFIGGNEQFF. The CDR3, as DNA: TGTGCCAGCAGCTTCATCGGGGGTAATGAGCAGTTCTTC.

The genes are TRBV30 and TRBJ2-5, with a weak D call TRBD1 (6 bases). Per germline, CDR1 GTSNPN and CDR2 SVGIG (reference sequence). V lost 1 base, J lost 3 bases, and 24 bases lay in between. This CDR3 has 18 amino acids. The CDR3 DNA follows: TGTGCCTGGAGTGGCAGGCAGGGTCTCCTCAGGGGAAAAGAGACCCAGTACTTC. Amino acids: CAWSGRQGLLRGKETQYF.

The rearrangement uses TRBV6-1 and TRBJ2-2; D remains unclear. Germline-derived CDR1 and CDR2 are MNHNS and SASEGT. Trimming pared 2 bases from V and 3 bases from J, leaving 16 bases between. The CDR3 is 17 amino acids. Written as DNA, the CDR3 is TGTGCCAGCAGTGAAATAGACATATATCTCTACACCGGGGAGCTGTTTTTT. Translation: CASSEIDIYLYTGELFF.

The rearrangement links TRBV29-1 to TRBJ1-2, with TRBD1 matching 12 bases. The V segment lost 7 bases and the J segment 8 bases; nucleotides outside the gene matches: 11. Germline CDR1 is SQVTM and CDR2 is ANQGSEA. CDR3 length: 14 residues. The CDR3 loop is CSARWDRGLWGYTF. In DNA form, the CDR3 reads TGCAGCGCACGATGGGACAGGGGGCTATGGGGCTACACCTTC.

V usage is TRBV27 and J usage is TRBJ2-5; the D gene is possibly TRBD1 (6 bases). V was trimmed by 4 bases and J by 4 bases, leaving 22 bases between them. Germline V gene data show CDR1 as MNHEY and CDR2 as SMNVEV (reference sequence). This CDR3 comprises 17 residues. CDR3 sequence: CASSSVPTGLPGETQYF. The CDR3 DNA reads TGTGCCAGCAGTTCTGTCCCGACAGGTTTACCGGGAGAGACCCAGTACTTC.

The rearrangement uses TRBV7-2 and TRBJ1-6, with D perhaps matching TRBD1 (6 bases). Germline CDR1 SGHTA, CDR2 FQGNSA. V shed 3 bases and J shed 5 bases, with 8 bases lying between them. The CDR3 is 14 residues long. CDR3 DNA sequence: TGTGCCAGCAGCTTTAGGACAGATAATTCACCCCTCCACTTT. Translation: CASSFRTDNSPLHF.

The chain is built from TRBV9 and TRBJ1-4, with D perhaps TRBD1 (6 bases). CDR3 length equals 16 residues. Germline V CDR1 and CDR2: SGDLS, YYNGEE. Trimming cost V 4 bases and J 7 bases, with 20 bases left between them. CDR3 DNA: TGTGCCAGCAGCCTAGGGGGTGGGGCGTTGGGTGAAAAACTGTTTTTT. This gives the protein CASSLGGGALGEKLFF. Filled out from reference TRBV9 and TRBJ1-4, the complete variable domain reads DSGVTQTPKHLITATGQRVTLRCSPRSGDLSVYWYQQSLDQGLQFLIQYYNGEERAKGNILERFSAQQFPDLHSELNLSSLELGDSALYFCASSLGGGALGEKLFFGSGTQLSVL.